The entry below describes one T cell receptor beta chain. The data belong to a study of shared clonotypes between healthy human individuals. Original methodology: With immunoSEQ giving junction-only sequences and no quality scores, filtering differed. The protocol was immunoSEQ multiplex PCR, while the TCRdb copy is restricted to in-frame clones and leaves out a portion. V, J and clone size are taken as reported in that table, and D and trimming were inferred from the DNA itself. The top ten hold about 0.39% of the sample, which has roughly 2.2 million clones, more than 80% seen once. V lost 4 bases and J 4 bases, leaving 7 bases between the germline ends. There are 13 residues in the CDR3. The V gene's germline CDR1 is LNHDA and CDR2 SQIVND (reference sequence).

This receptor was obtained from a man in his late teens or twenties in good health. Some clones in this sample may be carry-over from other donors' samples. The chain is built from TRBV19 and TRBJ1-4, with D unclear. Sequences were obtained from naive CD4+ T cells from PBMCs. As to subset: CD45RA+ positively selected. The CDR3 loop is CASSRVYNEKLFF. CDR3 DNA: TGTGCCAGTAGTAGGGTGTATAATGAAAAACTGTTTTTT.